Presented here are 16 T cell receptor beta chains from one specimen sequenced in a study of identical twins. TCRdb used MiXCR to reprocess the 5' RACE reads, holding one entry per CDR3 protein. The sample includes 600,000 to 700,000 distinct CDR3 sequences, 21% of them seen just once. Another study also made use of these data, one on T cells expressing NK-cell markers.

Sequencing input: PBMCs. The receptors here all came from a woman younger than 35 in good health.

A few counts support this clonotype. The gene calls are TRBV29-1 and TRBJ1-1; perhaps TRBD1 as D (6 bases). The V gene lost 8 bases and the J gene lost 11 bases, with 21 bases spanning the gap. Germline CDR1 and CDR2: SQVTM and ANQGSEA. CDR3 size: 12 residues. The CDR3 coding sequence is TGCAGCACCCAGGTCGCCGGGCAGGGGGCTTTCTTT. It yields the protein CSTQVAGQGAFF.

The chain has TRBV11-2 and TRBJ2-3; D ambiguous. Per the germline V gene, CDR1 is SGHAT and CDR2 is FQNNGV. The V gene lost 2 bases and the J gene lost 0 bases, with 9 bases spanning the gap. This CDR3 has 15 residues. This chain's CDR3 is CASSLTGRSTDTQYF. The CDR3 DNA reads as TGTGCCAGCAGCTTAACGGGCCGAAGCACAGATACGCAGTATTTT.

The chain carries TRBV20-1 and TRBJ2-3; perhaps D is TRBD1 or TRBD2 (7 bases each). Germline assignment: CDR1 DFQATT and CDR2 SNEGSKA (reference sequence). The CDR3 length is 14 residues. Trimming left V 2 bases short and J 5 bases short, with 14 bases between. The CDR3 DNA is TGCAGTGCTAGACTAACAGGGGAGGGAGATACGCAGTATTTT. Translating gives CSARLTGEGDTQYF.

V usage is TRBV20-1 and J usage is TRBJ2-3, with D unclear. The CDR3 sequence is 11 residues long. Germline CDR1 reads DFQATT; CDR2 reads SNEGSKA (reference sequence). V shed 5 bases and J shed 6 bases, with 9 bases lying between them. The DNA for the CDR3 is TGCAGTGCTCTTCTAGGGGATACGCAGTATTTT. Its translation: CSALLGDTQYF.

V gene TRBV9 combines with J gene TRBJ2-6, with unresolved D. The CDR3 contains 19 residues. Germline V gene lookup returns CDR1 SGDLS and CDR2 YYNGEE. The V end lost 3 bases, the J end lost 0 bases, and 19 bases lay between the germline ends. The CDR3 protein is CASSGMVDGKTSGANVLTF. For the CDR3, the DNA is TGTGCCAGCAGCGGGATGGTGGACGGAAAAACCTCTGGGGCCAACGTCCTGACTTTC.

The chain combines TRBV29-1 with TRBJ2-5; D might be TRBD1 (6 bases). V gave up 3 bases and J gave up 5 bases, with 16 bases separating them. CDR1 is SQVTM, CDR2 ANQGSEA, per germline. The CDR3 is 14 amino acids. In DNA form, the CDR3 reads TGCAGCGTTGATCTTGGGGGCAGCAGGGAGACCCAGTACTTC. Its translation: CSVDLGGSRETQYF.

The count of this clonotype is one. V usage is TRBV18 and J usage is TRBJ2-7, with TRBD1 matching 7 bases. J gave up 2 bases and V 8 bases, and 9 bases lay outside the gene matches. Germline V lookup: CDR1 KGHSH, CDR2 LQKENI. This CDR3 spans 14 amino acids. For the CDR3, the DNA is TGTGCCAGCCGACAGGGCCCGGGGACCTACGAGCAGTACTTC. Encoded protein: CASRQGPGTYEQYF.

V usage is TRBV20-1 and J usage is TRBJ2-5; D is ambiguous. Per germline, CDR1 DFQATT and CDR2 SNEGSKA (reference sequence). V was trimmed by 0 bases and J by 5 bases, leaving 16 bases between them. The CDR3 contains 15 residues. The CDR3 nucleotides read TGCAGTGCTAGAGATGCTCCGGAAAGTTGGGAGACCCAGTACTTC. Protein: CSARDAPESWETQYF.

The chain carries TRBV19 and TRBJ2-3; TRBD2 aligns across 9 bases. V lost 2 bases and J lost 2; bases outside the gene matches: 5. The V gene's germline CDR1 is LNHDA and CDR2 SQIVND (reference sequence). The CDR3 consists of 16 residues. The CDR3 sequence: CASSIFASGTTDTQYF. The DNA of the CDR3 is TGTGCCAGTAGTATATTCGCTAGCGGGACCACAGATACGCAGTATTTT.

This chain connects TRBV3-1 to TRBJ2-3, with 8 positions matching TRBD2. The CDR3 covers 14 residues. The V gene end was trimmed by 1 base and the J gene end by 4 bases; junction bases not matched to a gene: 1. CDR1 and CDR2 from the germline V gene are LGHDT and YNNKEL (reference sequence). The CDR3 sequence: CASSQAGGADTQYF. The CDR3, as DNA: TGTGCCAGCAGCCAAGCGGGGGGGGCAGATACGCAGTATTTT.

J is TRBJ1-4 and V is TRBV20-1, with a possible D match to TRBD1 (5 bases). Germline lookup yields CDR1 DFQATT and CDR2 SNEGSKA (reference sequence). With 1 base removed from V and 8 bases from J, the gap between germline ends came to 11 bases. This CDR3 region has 13 residues. CDR3 loop: CSARAGREEKLFF. CDR3 DNA: TGCAGTGCTAGAGCGGGGCGTGAGGAAAAACTGTTTTTT.

In its sample, this clonotype was seen a few times. This rearrangement joins TRBV10-3 to TRBJ2-3; no definite D call. Trimming took off 7 bases at V and 4 bases at J, with 12 bases between the two ends. Germline loops: CDR1 ENHRY, CDR2 SYGVKD. This CDR3 is 13 amino acids long. The CDR3 DNA reads TGTGCCATCAAACCGGCTGGGGCAGATACGCAGTATTTT. Encoded protein: CAIKPAGADTQYF.

There are a few counts of this clonotype. V usage is TRBV20-1 and J usage is TRBJ2-3; 9 nucleotides agree with TRBD2. Per the germline V gene, CDR1 is DFQATT and CDR2 is SNEGSKA (reference sequence). J gave up 6 bases and V 6 bases, and 16 bases lay outside the gene matches. The CDR3 loop spans 16 amino acids. CDR3 sequence: CSALFPGLALTDTQYF. In DNA, the CDR3 is TGCAGTGCGTTATTCCCGGGACTAGCCTTAACCGATACGCAGTATTTT.

The chain is built from TRBV10-2 and TRBJ1-1, with D uncertain. Trimming took 6 bases from V and 14 from J, leaving 16 bases between them. The CDR3 totals 11 residues. Germline V gene data show CDR1 as WSHSY and CDR2 as SAAADI. The CDR3 loop reads CASSHGPVVFF. CDR3 nucleotides: TGCGCCAGCAGCCACGGTCCTGTAGTCTTCTTT.

This clonotype was counted many times. This sequence joins TRBV6-5 and TRBJ2-3; D is ambiguous. This CDR3 comprises 12 residues. Germline CDR1 reads MNHEY; CDR2 reads SVGAGI. The V end was cut by 4 bases, the J end by 3 bases, with 5 bases between. The CDR3, as DNA: TGTGCCAGCAGTTCCTTTACAGATACGCAGTATTTT. Translated, it gives CASSSFTDTQYF.

In its sample, this clonotype was seen many times. The CDR3: CASTGGAGNTEAFF. CDR3 nucleotide sequence: TGCGCCAGCACAGGGGGCGCGGGGAACACTGAAGCTTTCTTT. The chain couples TRBV5-1 to TRBJ1-1; 8 nucleotides align to TRBD1. V was clipped by 6 bases and J by 1 base; unmatched bases: 5. This CDR3 has 14 residues. Looked up from germline, CDR1 is SGHRS and CDR2 is YFSETQ.